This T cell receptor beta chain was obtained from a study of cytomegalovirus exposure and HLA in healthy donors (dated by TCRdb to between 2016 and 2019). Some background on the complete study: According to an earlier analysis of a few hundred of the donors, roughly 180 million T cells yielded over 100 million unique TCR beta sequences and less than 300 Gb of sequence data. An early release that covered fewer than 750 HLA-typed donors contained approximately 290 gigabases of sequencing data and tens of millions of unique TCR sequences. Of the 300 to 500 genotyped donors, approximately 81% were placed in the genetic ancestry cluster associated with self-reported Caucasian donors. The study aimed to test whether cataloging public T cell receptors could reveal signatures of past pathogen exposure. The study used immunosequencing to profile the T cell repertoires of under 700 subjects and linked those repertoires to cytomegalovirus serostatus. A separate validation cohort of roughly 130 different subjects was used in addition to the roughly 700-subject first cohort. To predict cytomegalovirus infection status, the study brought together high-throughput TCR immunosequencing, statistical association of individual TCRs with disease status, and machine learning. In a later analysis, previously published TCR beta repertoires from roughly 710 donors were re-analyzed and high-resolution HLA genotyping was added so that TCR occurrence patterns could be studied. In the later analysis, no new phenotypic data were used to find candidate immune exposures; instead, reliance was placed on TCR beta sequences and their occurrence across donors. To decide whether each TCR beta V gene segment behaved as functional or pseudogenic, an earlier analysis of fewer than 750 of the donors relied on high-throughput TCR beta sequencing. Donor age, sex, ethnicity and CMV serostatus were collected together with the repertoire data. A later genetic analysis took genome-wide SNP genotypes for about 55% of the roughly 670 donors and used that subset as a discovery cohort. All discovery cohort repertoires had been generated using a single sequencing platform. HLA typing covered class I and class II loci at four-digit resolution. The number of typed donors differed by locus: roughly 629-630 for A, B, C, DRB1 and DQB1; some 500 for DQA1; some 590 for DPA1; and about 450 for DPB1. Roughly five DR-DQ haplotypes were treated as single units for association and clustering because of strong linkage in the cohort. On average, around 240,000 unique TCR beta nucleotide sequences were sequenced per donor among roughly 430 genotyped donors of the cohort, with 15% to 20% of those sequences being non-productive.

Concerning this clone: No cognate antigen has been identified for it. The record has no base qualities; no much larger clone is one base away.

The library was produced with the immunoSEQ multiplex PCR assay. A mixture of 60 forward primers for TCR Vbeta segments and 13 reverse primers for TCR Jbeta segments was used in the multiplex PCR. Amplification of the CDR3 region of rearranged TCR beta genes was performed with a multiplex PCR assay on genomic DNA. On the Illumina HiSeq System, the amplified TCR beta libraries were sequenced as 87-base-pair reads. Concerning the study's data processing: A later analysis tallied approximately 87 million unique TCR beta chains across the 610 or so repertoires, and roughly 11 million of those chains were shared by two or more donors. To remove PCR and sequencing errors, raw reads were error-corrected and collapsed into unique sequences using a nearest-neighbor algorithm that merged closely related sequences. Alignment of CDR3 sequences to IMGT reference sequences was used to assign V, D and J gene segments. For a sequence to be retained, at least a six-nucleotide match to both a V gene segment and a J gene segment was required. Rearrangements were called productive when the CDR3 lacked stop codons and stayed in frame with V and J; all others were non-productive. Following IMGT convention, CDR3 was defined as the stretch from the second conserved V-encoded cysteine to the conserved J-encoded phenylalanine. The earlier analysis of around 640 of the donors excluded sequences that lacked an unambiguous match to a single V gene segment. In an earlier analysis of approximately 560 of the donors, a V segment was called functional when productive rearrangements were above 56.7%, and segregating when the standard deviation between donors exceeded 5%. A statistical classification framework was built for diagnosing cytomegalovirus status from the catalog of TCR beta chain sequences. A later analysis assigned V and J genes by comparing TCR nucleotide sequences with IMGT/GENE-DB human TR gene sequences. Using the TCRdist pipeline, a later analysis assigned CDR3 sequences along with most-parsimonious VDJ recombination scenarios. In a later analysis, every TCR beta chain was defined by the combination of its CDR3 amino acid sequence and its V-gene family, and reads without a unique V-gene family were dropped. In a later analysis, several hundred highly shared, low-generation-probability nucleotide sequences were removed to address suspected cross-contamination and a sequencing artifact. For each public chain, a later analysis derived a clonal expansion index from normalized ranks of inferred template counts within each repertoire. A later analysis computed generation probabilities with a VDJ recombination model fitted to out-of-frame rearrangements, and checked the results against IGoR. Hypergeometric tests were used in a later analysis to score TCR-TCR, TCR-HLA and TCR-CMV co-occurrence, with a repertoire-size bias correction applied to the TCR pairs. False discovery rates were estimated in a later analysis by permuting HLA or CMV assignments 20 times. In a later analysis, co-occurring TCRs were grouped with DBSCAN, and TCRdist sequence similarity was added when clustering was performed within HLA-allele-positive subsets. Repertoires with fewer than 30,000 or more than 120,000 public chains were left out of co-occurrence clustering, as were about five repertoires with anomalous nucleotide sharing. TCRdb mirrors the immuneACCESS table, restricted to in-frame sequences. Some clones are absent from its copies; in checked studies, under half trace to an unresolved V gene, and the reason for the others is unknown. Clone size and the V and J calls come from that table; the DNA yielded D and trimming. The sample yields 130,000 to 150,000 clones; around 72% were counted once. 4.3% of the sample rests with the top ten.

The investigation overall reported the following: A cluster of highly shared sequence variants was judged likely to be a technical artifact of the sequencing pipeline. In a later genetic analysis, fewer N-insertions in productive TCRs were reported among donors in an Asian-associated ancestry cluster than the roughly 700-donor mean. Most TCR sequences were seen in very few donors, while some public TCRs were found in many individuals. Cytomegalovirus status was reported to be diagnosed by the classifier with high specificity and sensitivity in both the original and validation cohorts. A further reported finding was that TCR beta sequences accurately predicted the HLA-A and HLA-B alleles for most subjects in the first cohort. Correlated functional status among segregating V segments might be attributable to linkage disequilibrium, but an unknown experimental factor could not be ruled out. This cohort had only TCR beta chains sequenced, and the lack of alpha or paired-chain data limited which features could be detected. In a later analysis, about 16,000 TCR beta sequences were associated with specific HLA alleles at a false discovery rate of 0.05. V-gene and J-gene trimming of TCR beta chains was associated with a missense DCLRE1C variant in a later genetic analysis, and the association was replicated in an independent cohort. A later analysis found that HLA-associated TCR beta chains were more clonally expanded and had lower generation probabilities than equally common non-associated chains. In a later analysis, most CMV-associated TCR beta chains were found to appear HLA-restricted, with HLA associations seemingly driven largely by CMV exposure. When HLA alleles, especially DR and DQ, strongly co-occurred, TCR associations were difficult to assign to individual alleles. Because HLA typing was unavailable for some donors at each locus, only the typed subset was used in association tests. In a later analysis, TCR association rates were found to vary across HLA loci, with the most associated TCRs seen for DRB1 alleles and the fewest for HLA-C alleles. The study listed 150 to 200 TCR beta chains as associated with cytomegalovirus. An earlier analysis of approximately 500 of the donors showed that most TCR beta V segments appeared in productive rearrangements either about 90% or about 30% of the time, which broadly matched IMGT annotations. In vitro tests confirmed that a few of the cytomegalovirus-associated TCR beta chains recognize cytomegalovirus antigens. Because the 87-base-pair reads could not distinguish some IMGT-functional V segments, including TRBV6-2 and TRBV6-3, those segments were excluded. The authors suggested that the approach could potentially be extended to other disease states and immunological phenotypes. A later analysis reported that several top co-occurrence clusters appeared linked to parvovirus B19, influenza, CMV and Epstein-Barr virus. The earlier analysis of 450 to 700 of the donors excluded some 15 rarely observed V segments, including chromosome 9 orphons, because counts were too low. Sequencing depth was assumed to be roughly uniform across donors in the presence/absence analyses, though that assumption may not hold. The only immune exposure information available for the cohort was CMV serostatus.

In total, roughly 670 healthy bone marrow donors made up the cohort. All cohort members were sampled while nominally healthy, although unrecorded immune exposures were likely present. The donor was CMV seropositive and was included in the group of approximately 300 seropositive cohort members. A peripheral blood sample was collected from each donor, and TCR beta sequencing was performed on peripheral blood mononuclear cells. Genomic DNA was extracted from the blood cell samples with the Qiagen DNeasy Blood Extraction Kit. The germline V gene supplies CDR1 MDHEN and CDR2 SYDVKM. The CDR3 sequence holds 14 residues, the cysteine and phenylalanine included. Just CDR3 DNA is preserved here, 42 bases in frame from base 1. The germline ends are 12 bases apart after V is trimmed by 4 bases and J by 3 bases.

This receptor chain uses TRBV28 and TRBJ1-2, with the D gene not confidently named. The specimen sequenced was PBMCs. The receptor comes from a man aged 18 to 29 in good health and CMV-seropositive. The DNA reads TGTGCCAGCAGTTACCCCCGGAGGGACTATGGCTACACCTTC. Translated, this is CASSYPRRDYGYTF.